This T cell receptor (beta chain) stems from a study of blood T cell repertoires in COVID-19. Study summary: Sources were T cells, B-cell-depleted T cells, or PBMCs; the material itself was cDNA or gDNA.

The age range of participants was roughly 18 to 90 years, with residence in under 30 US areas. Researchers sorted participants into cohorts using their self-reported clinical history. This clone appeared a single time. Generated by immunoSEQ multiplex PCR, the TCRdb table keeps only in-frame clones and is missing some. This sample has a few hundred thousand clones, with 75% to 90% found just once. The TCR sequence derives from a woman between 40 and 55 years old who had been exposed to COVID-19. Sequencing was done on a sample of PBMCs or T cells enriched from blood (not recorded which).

DNA for the CDR3: TGTGCCAGCAGCAAACCTAGCGGGAGCTCCTACAATGAGCAGTTCTTC. The encoded protein is CASSKPSGSSYNEQFF. The rearrangement links TRBV27 to TRBJ2-1; 10 bases align to TRBD2. CDR3 length equals 16 residues. The trim removed 6 bases at V and 0 bases at J, leaving 5 bases unmatched. CDR1 is MNHEY, CDR2 SMNVEV, per germline (reference sequence).